These 9 T cell receptor beta chains originate from one sample sequenced in a study of vaccination effects on CD4 cells after COVID-19. The data were produced by immunoSEQ multiplex PCR, yet TCRdb's version contains in-frame clones alone and is incomplete. The top ten clones hold approximately 16% of a sample with roughly 24,000 clones, 76% of them seen once. After expansion with viral peptide pools in the ViraFEST assay, antigen-specific CD4+ T cells were sequenced. Researchers isolated CD4+ T cells once approximately 10 days of culture had elapsed. The person was diagnosed with PCR-confirmed SARS-CoV-2 infection between March and December 2020. No antigen is known for these receptors. Here the sequenced sample was CD4+ T cells from PBMCs cultured with SARS-CoV-2 spike peptides, taken before COVID-19 vaccination. The receptors derive from a human donor who had a prior SARS-CoV-2 infection.

This clone was counted between two and nine times. The genes are TRBV7-9 and TRBJ2-1, with D possibly being TRBD1 (5 bases). The CDR3 is 12 amino acids. CDR1 is SEHNR and CDR2 is FQNEAQ in the germline V gene (reference sequence). Trimming removed 6 bases at V and 4 bases at J, with 7 bases between. Here the CDR3 DNA reads TGTGCCAGCAGTGGGGCTTACAATGAGCAGTTCTTC. It codes for CASSGAYNEQFF.

This clone came up once. The rearrangement joins TRBV5-1 to TRBJ2-2, with TRBD1 matching 10 bases. The CDR3 loop spans 15 amino acids. The J segment lost 5 bases and the V segment lost 4 bases, leaving 5 bases of the junction unmatched. CDR1 and CDR2 (germline): SGHRS, YFSETQ. The CDR3 bases are TGCGCCAGCAGCCCGAGGGACAGGGGAACCGGGGAGCTGTTTTTT. This gives the protein CASSPRDRGTGELFF.

The V call is TRBV3-1 (or the pseudogene TRBV3-2), the J call TRBJ2-1, with D maybe TRBD2 (6 bases). The CDR3 sequence is 13 residues long. Germline CDR1 is LGHDT and CDR2 is YNNKEL (reference sequence). Trimming left V 4 bases short and J 9 bases short, with 13 bases between. The CDR3 DNA is TGTGCCAGCAGCCCCCGAGAGGGACTTGAGCAGTTCTTC. Encoded protein: CASSPREGLEQFF.

This clone was recorded a few times. The chain is built from TRBV4-2 and TRBJ2-7; 7 positions agree with TRBD1. Trimming at V came to 1 base and at J to 7 bases, leaving 13 bases not matched to a gene. This CDR3 is 16 amino acids long. The germline gives CDR1 LGHNA, CDR2 YNFKEQ. The CDR3, as DNA: TGTGCCAGCAGCCAAGGCCCGGGACAGAGTACGTGGGAGCAGTACTTC. Its translation is CASSQGPGQSTWEQYF.

The genes are TRBV6-6 and TRBJ1-5, with D possibly being TRBD1 (5 bases). Germline V gene lookup returns CDR1 MNHNY and CDR2 SVGAGI (reference sequence). V was shortened by 4 bases and J by 4 bases, with 14 bases between the two germline ends. The CDR3 sequence is 15 residues long. CDR3 DNA: TGTGCCAGCAGTTTCCGGGGCCGACGGAATCAGCCCCAGCATTTT. Amino acids: CASSFRGRRNQPQHF.

The V call is TRBV4-3, the J call TRBJ2-3, with TRBD2 identical over 8 bases. The ends lost 1 base at V and 0 bases at J; junction bases unmatched: 6. The germline CDR1 and CDR2 sequences are LGHNA and YSLEER. The CDR3 spans 17 residues. The CDR3 protein is CASSQGIAGLSTDTQYF. CDR3 sequence (DNA): TGCGCCAGCAGCCAAGGGATAGCGGGGCTTAGCACAGATACGCAGTATTTT.

The J gene is TRBJ2-7, the V gene TRBV6-5, with TRBD2 as a possible D gene (6 bases). Trimming pared 7 bases from V and 5 bases from J, leaving 15 bases between. Germline CDR1 and CDR2: MNHEY and SVGAGI. The CDR3 runs 13 residues. This CDR3 reads CASMTLATHEQYF. The CDR3 DNA sequence: TGTGCCAGCATGACCCTAGCGACCCACGAGCAGTACTTC.

The chain couples TRBV19 to TRBJ1-5; unclear D gene. V lost 1 base and J lost 4, with 5 bases in between. The V gene's germline CDR1 is LNHDA and CDR2 SQIVND (reference sequence). This CDR3 is built from 13 residues. Here the CDR3 DNA reads TGTGCCAGTAGTATAGCCTCTAATCAGCCCCAGCATTTT. Translated: CASSIASNQPQHF.

CDR3 in amino acids: CASSVGSGNTIYF. The CDR3 bases are TGTGCCAGCAGCGTCGGCTCTGGAAACACCATATATTTT. The genes are TRBV9 and TRBJ1-3; D remains unclear. The CDR3 loop spans 13 amino acids. V was trimmed by 2 bases and J by 0 bases, leaving 3 bases between them. The germline CDR1 and CDR2 sequences are SGDLS and YYNGEE.